A single TCR beta chain is shown here with its context. The antigen remains unidentified. Losses at the gene ends were 5 bases for V and 2 bases for J; bases not matched to a gene: 11. CDR1 is MNHEY, CDR2 SMNVEV, per germline (reference sequence). The CDR3 runs to 17 residues. The validation cohort, a group of under 150 subjects, included the donors and was separate from the approximately 670-subject first cohort. TCRdb's copy holds only in-frame clones and misses some; the assay was immunoSEQ multiplex PCR. The table shows about 150,000 clones, with 86% occurring only once. The record originates from a study of cytomegalovirus exposure and HLA in healthy donors. Study summary: The roughly 130 validation repertoires used the same platform as the approximately 620 first-cohort repertoires (as reported by a later analysis). Study-wide results and caveats: Cytomegalovirus status was reportedly diagnosed by the classifier with high specificity and sensitivity. According to the study, 160 or so TCR beta chains were cytomegalovirus-associated.

The chain is built from TRBV27 and TRBJ1-5; 8 nucleotides agree with TRBD1. The sequence was obtained from a man aged 18-30 years in good health and CMV-seropositive. The sequenced sample consisted of PBMCs. The CDR3 reads CASSQAPGGAGNQPQHF. The CDR3 DNA reads TGTGCCAGCAGTCAGGCGCCAGGGGGCGCGGGCAATCAGCCCCAGCATTTT.